These T cell receptor beta chains were read from a single sample in a study of radiotherapy plus CTLA-4 blockade in lung cancer. Generated by immunoSEQ multiplex PCR, the TCRdb table keeps only in-frame clones and is missing some. The sample holds tens of thousands of clones; about 86% are singletons and the top ten take 2% to 2.5%. Specimen: peripheral blood, collected from a patient treated with radiotherapy plus ipilimumab. The receptors come from a human donor with non-small cell lung cancer who had a partial response to radiotherapy plus ipilimumab. Both conserved end residues are part of each CDR3. Fields, in order: clone size, J gene, V gene, D gene, CDR3 DNA, CDR3 protein. D genes are given only for firm matches. The size entry is marked missing in some rows and otherwise reads once, few, many or a size class.

NA,TRBJ2-2,TRBV4-1,NA,TGCGCCAGCAGATCCCTCCCTAGCGACTCGAACACCGGGGAGCTGTTTTTT,CASRSLPSDSNTGELFF
NA,TRBJ1-4,TRBV27,TRBD1,TGTGCCAGCAGTTACAGGGGGACAACTAATGAAAAACTGTTTTTT,CASSYRGTTNEKLFF
NA,TRBJ1-2,TRBV5-1,NA,TGCGCCAGCAGCTTGGGACACCCTAAGGACTATGGCTACACCTTC,CASSLGHPKDYGYTF
NA,TRBJ1-4,TRBV29-1,TRBD1,TGCAGCGCTTGCGTGGTGACAGGGAAGGGGAGTGAAAAACTGTTTTTT,CSACVVTGKGSEKLFF
NA,TRBJ2-7,TRBV2,NA,TGTGCCAGCAGCGCGGCATACGAGCAGTACTTC,CASSAAYEQYF
NA,TRBJ2-5,TRBV28,NA,TGTGCCAGCAGTTCGGGGGAAAAGACCCAGTACTTC,CASSSGEKTQYF
NA,TRBJ1-4,TRBV6-1,NA,TGTGCCAGCAGTCCGCGCGAAAAACTGTTTTTT,CASSPREKLFF
NA,TRBJ1-2,TRBV28,TRBD1,TGTGCCAGCAGTTTATGGGGACAGGGGGGAAGCTATGGCTACACCTTC,CASSLWGQGGSYGYTF
NA,TRBJ2-7,TRBV6-5,NA,TGTGCCAGCAGTTACGGGCAGGGAAGTTTACGAATGGACTTC,CASSYGQGSLRMDF
NA,TRBJ1-5,TRBV2,NA,TGTGCCAGCAGTGCGAACAGGGAGAGTCAGCCCCAGCATTTT,CASSANRESQPQHF
NA,TRBJ2-1,TRBV15,TRBD2,TGTGCCACCAGCAGACTTAGCGGGAGGGCCGACAATGAGCAGTTCTTC,CATSRLSGRADNEQFF
NA,TRBJ1-1,TRBV18,NA,TGTGCCAGCTCACCAAGGACGGAGGGGACTGAAGCTTTCTTT,CASSPRTEGTEAFF
NA,TRBJ1-1,TRBV19,NA,TGTGCCAGTAGTGTACAGGCGCTGAACACTGAAGCTTTCTTT,CASSVQALNTEAFF
once,TRBJ2-6,TRBV10-1,NA,TGCGCCAGCAATCAGGACATCGCTGGGGCCAACGTCCTGACTTTC,CASNQDIAGANVLTF
few,TRBJ1-2,TRBV19,TRBD1,TGTGCCAGTACCCCGGACAGGGCGTATAACTATGGCTACACCTTC,CASTPDRAYNYGYTF
NA,TRBJ2-7,TRBV5-1,NA,TGCGCCAGCAGCTCCCCCGGGAAAATTTACGAGCAGTACTTC,CASSSPGKIYEQYF